These T cell receptor beta chains were read from a single sample in a study of cytomegalovirus exposure and HLA in healthy donors. Only in-frame clones appear in the TCRdb table, and some are missing; sequencing was by immunoSEQ multiplex PCR. This sample has some 190,000 clones; almost 80% occur once, and the top ten carry roughly 1.6%. Material for sequencing was PBMCs. Receptor source: a woman between 18 and 29 years old in good health and CMV-seronegative. Both conserved end residues are part of each CDR3. The D gene is left open where the match is weak.

TRBV7-8	TRBD2	16	TRBJ2-1	CASSLTSGSPYNEQFF
TRBV2	TRBD2	19	TRBJ2-3	CASSGLAGVYREVADTQYF
TRBV28	NA	13	TRBJ1-5	CASRRLSNQPQHF
TRBV2	NA	14	TRBJ2-1	CASWGTQPFNEQFF
TRBV7-9	NA	15	TRBJ2-7	CASSPKEGAKYEQYF
TRBV5-6	TRBD1	15	TRBJ2-7	CASSKGTVDSYEQYF
TRBV28	TRBD2	14	TRBJ2-7	CASGMTSVFYEQYF
TRBV5-1	NA	17	TRBJ2-1	CASSLFLSQTSYNEQFF
TRBV19	NA	14	TRBJ2-7	CASSTTSSSYEQYF
TRBV7-9	TRBD2	16	TRBJ2-2	CASSPAGGPVTGELFF
TRBV4-2	NA	15	TRBJ1-5	CASSQGGEASQPQHF
TRBV9	NA	13	TRBJ1-2	CASSVLQGYGYTF
TRBV5-1	TRBD1	18	TRBJ2-1	CASSSQGTTGIGNNEQFF
TRBV28	NA	15	TRBJ2-5	CASSSIRGNQETQYF